This TCR beta chain is drawn from a study of tissue T cells after allogeneic stem cell transplantation. TCRdb's copy holds only in-frame clones and misses some; the assay was immunoSEQ multiplex PCR. Of approximately 6,100 clones detected, 76% appear once; the ten largest clones hold 4.5% to 7%. Germline values: CDR1 SGHAT, CDR2 FQNNGV. The CDR3 is 17 amino acids. V was cut by 6 bases and J by 2 bases, with 22 bases left in between. V usage is TRBV11-2 and J usage is TRBJ1-1; the D gene is possibly TRBD1 (5 bases). This sequence was found in a man aged 35 to 69 who later had graft-versus-host disease after an allogeneic stem cell transplant. This specimen consisted of blood, obtained before transplantation. The CDR3 region has the DNA TGTGCCAGCAGGCCCCTCGAGGGACTATACACAAACACTGAAGCTTTCTTT. It is translated as CASRPLEGLYTNTEAFF.